This TCR beta chain was identified during a study of human T cells and chemical hapten exposure. Across the study: Patch tests put 0.01% DPC on the upper back, read at 6 days. Overall study results and limits: Significantly more large CDR3 similarity clusters were formed by expanded TCRs than by controls.

This clonotype appeared a few times. Its antigen is as yet unknown. Each CDR3 protein is one row after TCRdb ran MiXCR on the RACE reads. The sample lists about 380,000 distinct CDR3 sequences, 4.8% occurring once. Trimming pared 8 bases from V and 2 bases from J, leaving 12 bases between. The CDR3 is made up of 13 amino acids. Germline assignment: CDR1 MNHEY and CDR2 SVGAGI. The time point is: patch test 1, 2 weeks after DPC sensitization. Sample treatment: therapeutic diphenylcyclopropenone sensitization with weekly scalp DPC. This material consisted of whole blood, taken in connection with sensitization to the hapten diphenylcyclopropenone (DPC). The chain has TRBV6-5 and TRBJ1-1, with D perhaps TRBD1 (5 bases). This receptor was obtained from a woman in her 50s with alopecia areata. Some clones in this sample may be carry-over from other donors' samples. The CDR3 is CASGGDGNTEAFF. Written as DNA, the CDR3 is TGTGCCAGCGGGGGGGACGGAAACACTGAAGCTTTCTTT.